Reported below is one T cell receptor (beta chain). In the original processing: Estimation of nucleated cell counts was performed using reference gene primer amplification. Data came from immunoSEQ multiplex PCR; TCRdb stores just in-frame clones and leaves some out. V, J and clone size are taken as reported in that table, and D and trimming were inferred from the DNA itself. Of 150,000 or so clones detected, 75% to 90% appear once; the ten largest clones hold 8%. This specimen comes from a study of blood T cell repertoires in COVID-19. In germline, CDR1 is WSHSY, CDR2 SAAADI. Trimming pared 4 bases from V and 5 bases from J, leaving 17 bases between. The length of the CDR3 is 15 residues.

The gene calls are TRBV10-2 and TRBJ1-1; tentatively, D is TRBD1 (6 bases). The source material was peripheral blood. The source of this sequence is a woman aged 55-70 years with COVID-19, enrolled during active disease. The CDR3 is CASSGAWQGWTEAFF. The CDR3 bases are TGCGCCAGCAGTGGGGCCTGGCAGGGGTGGACTGAAGCTTTCTTT.